This passage covers 17 T cell receptor beta chains from one sample sequenced in a study of early T cells in non-severe SARS-CoV-2 infection. MiXCR was run by TCRdb on the 5' RACE reads, yielding one entry per CDR3 protein. Found here are some 40,000 distinct CDR3 sequences, 5.5% of them singletons; the top ten hold roughly 4%. The sample here was whole blood, taken at baseline. The receptors were sampled from an adult who was a healthcare worker with PCR-confirmed SARS-CoV-2 infection or an uninfected control (not recorded which).

This clonotype occurred many times. The rearrangement uses TRBV20-1 and TRBJ1-2; D not resolved. Per germline, CDR1 DFQATT and CDR2 SNEGSKA (reference sequence). Trimming shortened V by 8 bases and J by 5 bases, and 9 bases separated the two germline ends. The CDR3 totals 10 residues. The CDR3 loop reads CSPRCYGYTF. In DNA form, the CDR3 reads TGCAGTCCCCGGTGTTATGGCTACACCTTC.

Many counts were recorded for this clonotype. V and J are TRBV7-8 and TRBJ2-7; 9 bases map to TRBD1. CDR3 length: 15 residues. Losses at the gene ends were 4 bases for V and 6 bases for J; bases not matched to a gene: 10. Per germline, CDR1 SGHVS and CDR2 FQNEAQ. The CDR3 protein is CASSSPGTGTREQYF. CDR3 coding DNA: TGTGCCAGCAGCTCCCCCGGGACAGGGACCCGCGAGCAGTACTTC.

The table lists this clonotype with many counts. This chain uses TRBV20-1 with TRBJ2-1, with 7 positions matching TRBD1. CDR1 and CDR2 (germline): DFQATT, SNEGSKA (reference sequence). Germline trimming cut 3 bases from V and 13 bases from J; bases unmatched to any gene: 12. This CDR3 is 13 amino acids long. The CDR3 bases are TGCAGTGCTAGGCCATCCGACAGGGTGGTTCAGTTCTTC. This gives the protein CSARPSDRVVQFF.

This clonotype was found many times. This chain links TRBV12-3 or TRBV12-4 with TRBJ2-2, with 8 bases that match TRBD2. Germline trimming cut 6 bases from V and 4 bases from J; bases unmatched to any gene: 4. The CDR3 is made up of 14 amino acids. CDR3 loop: CASSLLAATGELFF. The CDR3 DNA follows: TGTGCCAGCAGCCTACTAGCGGCCACCGGGGAGCTGTTTTTT.

This clonotype was counted many times. The V call is TRBV12-3 or TRBV12-4, the J call TRBJ1-2, with a tentative D call TRBD1 (5 bases). Trimming removed 6 bases at V and 6 bases at J, with 11 bases between. CDR3 length: 12 residues. As DNA, the CDR3 is TGTGCCAGCAGCCTGGGACTGCATGGCTACACCTTC. It translates to CASSLGLHGYTF.

This clonotype was recorded many times. At one end the junction does not follow the germline gene, possibly because of a read error. The CDR3 reads CASSYGPF. The CDR3 DNA follows: TGTGCCAGCAGTTACGGACCCTTC. The V call is TRBV27, the J call TRBJ1-2, with unresolved D. The CDR3 sequence is 8 residues long. The germline V gene has CDR1 MNHEY and CDR2 SMNVEV (reference sequence).

The chain couples TRBV12-3 or TRBV12-4 to TRBJ2-4; 8 bases line up with TRBD2. This CDR3 contains 18 residues. V was clipped by 5 bases and J by 6 bases; unmatched bases: 18. The CDR3 DNA reads TGTGCCAGCAGTCCAGCTGCAGCGGGAGAATTGAACCCAAACATTCAGTACTTC. Translated: CASSPAAAGELNPNIQYF.

This clonotype was counted a few times. This sequence joins TRBV4-3 and TRBJ2-1, with TRBD2 matching over 9 bases. Losses at the gene ends were 0 bases for V and 4 bases for J; bases not matched to a gene: 1. The CDR3 spans 15 residues. The germline CDR1 and CDR2 sequences are LGHNA and YSLEER. CDR3 residues: CASSQDLAGYNEQFF. The CDR3, as DNA: TGCGCCAGCAGCCAAGATCTAGCGGGGTACAATGAGCAGTTCTTC.

This clonotype was detected a few times. The CDR3 DNA reads TGTGCCAGCTCACCGGGACTAGCGGACTACGAGCAGTACTTC. Protein: CASSPGLADYEQYF. The chain carries TRBV18 and TRBJ2-7, with 11 bases aligning to TRBD2. In germline, CDR1 is KGHSH, CDR2 LQKENI. The ends lost 3 bases at V and 3 bases at J; junction bases unmatched: 1. The CDR3 totals 14 residues.

The chain couples TRBV6-5 to TRBJ2-1; TRBD2 aligns across 11 bases. The V gene's germline CDR1 is MNHEY and CDR2 SVGAGI. The length of the CDR3 is 14 residues. The ends lost 7 bases at V and 10 bases at J; junction bases unmatched: 9. CDR3 protein: CASKLAGVAGEQFF. CDR3 bases: TGTGCCAGCAAACTAGCGGGAGTAGCGGGAGAGCAGTTCTTC.

This clonotype was recorded at least ten times. J is TRBJ2-3 and V is TRBV7-2; D may be TRBD1 or TRBD2 (6 bases each). Trimming shortened V by 3 bases and J by 5 bases, and 12 bases separated the two germline ends. The CDR3 loop spans 14 amino acids. Germline V gene lookup returns CDR1 SGHTA and CDR2 FQGNSA. CDR3 sequence reads: CASSLGGRVDTQYF. The CDR3 DNA sequence: TGTGCCAGCAGCTTGGGGGGCCGGGTAGATACGCAGTATTTT.

This clonotype was detected many times. This sequence joins TRBV4-1 and TRBJ2-4; TRBD1 or TRBD2 may be the D gene (6 bases each). The germline gives CDR1 MGHRA, CDR2 YSYEKL. The CDR3 is 18 amino acids. V dropped 0 bases and J dropped 1 base, with 16 bases sitting between them. The CDR3 spells CASSQEARQAGAKNIQYF. As DNA, the CDR3 is TGCGCCAGCAGCCAAGAAGCTAGACAGGCGGGGGCCAAAAACATTCAGTACTTC.

Concerning this clonotype: A much larger clonotype is one base distant, so this may be a read error. The gene calls are TRBV6-6 and TRBJ2-7, with a weak D call TRBD2 (6 bases). Deletions cut 8 bases from V and 3 bases from J, with 14 bases between. CDR1 MNHNY and CDR2 SVGAGI come from the germline V gene (reference sequence). CDR3 size: 13 residues. The chain's CDR3 is CASQWDGGYEQYF. In nucleotides, the CDR3 is TGTGCCAGCCAGTGGGACGGGGGCTACGAGCAGTACTTC.

The J gene is TRBJ2-3, the V gene TRBV19, with unresolved D. Germline V gene data show CDR1 as LNHDA and CDR2 as SQIVND (reference sequence). The CDR3 totals 12 residues. V dropped 3 bases and J dropped 12 bases, with 13 bases sitting between them. CDR3: CASSIRSDLQYF. The DNA of the CDR3 is TGTGCCAGTAGTATCAGATCGGACCTACAGTATTTT. Full variable domain (rest looked up from reference TRBV19 and TRBJ2-3): DGGITQSPKYLFRKEGQNVTLSCEQNLNHDAMYWYRQDPGQGLRLIYYSQIVNDFQKGDIAEGYSVSREKKESFPLTVTSAQKNPTAFYLCASSIRSDLQYFGPGTRLTVL.

The chain carries TRBV6-2 or TRBV6-3 and TRBJ2-1; the D gene is possibly TRBD2 (6 bases). This CDR3 contains 15 residues. The V end was cut by 6 bases, the J end by 8 bases, with 20 bases between. CDR1 and CDR2 (germline): MNHEY, SVGEGT. The CDR3 DNA sequence: TGTGCCAGCAGGATAGCGGCCAAGATAAACGATGAGCAGTTCTTC. Protein: CASRIAAKINDEQFF.

This clonotype was picked up many times. The rearrangement uses TRBV2 and TRBJ2-1; the D gene is possibly TRBD2 (5 bases). CDR3 length: 15 amino acids. V lost 8 bases and J lost 0, with 14 bases in between. Per the germline V gene, CDR1 is SNHLY and CDR2 is FYNNEI. The CDR3 loop reads CASPDFSSSYNEQFF. DNA of the CDR3: TGTGCCAGCCCGGACTTTTCAAGCTCCTACAATGAGCAGTTCTTC.

This clonotype was detected many times. The chain couples TRBV9 to TRBJ2-7, with D perhaps being TRBD1 or TRBD2 (5 bases each). CDR1 SGDLS and CDR2 YYNGEE come from the germline V gene. V lost 0 bases and J 6 bases, leaving 13 bases between the germline ends. This CDR3 is 14 amino acids long. The CDR3 loop reads CASSVGGGRAEQYF. The DNA of the CDR3 is TGTGCCAGCAGCGTAGGTGGAGGCAGGGCCGAGCAGTACTTC.